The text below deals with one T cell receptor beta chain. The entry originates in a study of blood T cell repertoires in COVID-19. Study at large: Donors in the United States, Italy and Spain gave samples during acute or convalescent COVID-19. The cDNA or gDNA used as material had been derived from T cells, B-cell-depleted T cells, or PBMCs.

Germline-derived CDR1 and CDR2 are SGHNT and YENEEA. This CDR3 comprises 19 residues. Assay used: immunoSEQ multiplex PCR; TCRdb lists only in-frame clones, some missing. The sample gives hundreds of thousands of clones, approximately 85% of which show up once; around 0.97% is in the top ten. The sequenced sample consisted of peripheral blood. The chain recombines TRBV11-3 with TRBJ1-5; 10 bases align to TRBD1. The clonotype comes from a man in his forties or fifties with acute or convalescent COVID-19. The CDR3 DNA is TGTACCGGGGAATCTCCAAGACAGGGGGCCTTTCATAGCAATCAGCCCCAGCATTTT. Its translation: CTGESPRQGAFHSNQPQHF.